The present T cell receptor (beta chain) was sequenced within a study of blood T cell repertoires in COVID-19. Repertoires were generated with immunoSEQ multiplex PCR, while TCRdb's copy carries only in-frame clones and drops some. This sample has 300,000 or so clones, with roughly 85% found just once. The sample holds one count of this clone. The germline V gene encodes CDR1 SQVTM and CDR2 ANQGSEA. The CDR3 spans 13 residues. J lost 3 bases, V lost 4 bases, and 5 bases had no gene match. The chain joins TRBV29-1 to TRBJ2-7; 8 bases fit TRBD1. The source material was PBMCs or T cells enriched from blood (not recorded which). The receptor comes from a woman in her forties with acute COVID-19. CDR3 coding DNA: TGCAGCGTTGGCCTTGACAGGGGCTACGAGCAGTACTTC. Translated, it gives CSVGLDRGYEQYF.